This T cell receptor (beta chain) was identified in a study of vaccination and CD4 T cells after COVID-19. In the case of this clonotype: Its specificity is unknown.

Treatment defined: approximately nine-day PBMC culture with coronavirus spike peptide pools or control peptides (ViraFEST assay). ViraFEST used peptide pools to expand antigen-specific T cells before TCR sequencing. Oncomine TCR Beta short-read sequencing was applied to DNA from cultured CD4+ T cells. DNA came from CD4+ T cells after culture. MiXCR was run by TCRdb on the PCR reads, yielding one entry per CDR3 protein. The table lists approximately 8,800 distinct CDR3 sequences, approximately 50% of them singletons. Between the trimmed V and J ends, which lost 7 bases and 5 bases, there was a span of 11 bases. This CDR3 contains 11 residues. From germline, CDR1 is DFQATT and CDR2 SNEGSKA (reference sequence). General observations from the study: Within the convalescent patients, spike mono-reactivity was found in 304 of 307 vaccine-specific clones. Clonotypes reactive to SARS-CoV-2 had a median that went up from approximately 21 to 40, but not significantly.

The chain joins TRBV20-1 to TRBJ2-5; D call uncertain. The specimen was CD4+ T cells from blood, cultured in vitro. The sequence was collected from a human donor who had recovered from COVID-19. The CDR3 coding sequence is TGCAGTGAAGGCCGCCGGGAGACCCAGTACTTC. Protein product: CSEGRRETQYF.